Listed below are T cell receptor beta chains from one sample, sequenced in a study of OX40 agonist ivuxolimab in advanced cancers. TCRdb keeps only in-frame clones here, not all; method: immunoSEQ multiplex PCR. The repertoire holds more than 45,000 clones, with around 89% as singletons. The material was CD4+ or CD8+ T cells sorted from blood, obtained in a trial of the OX40 agonist ivuxolimab. The receptors originated from an adult with an advanced solid tumor such as melanoma, head and neck, liver or kidney cancer. The CDR3 runs from the conserved cysteine through the conserved F or W. The D gene is left open where the match is weak. A row's size may be missing; if present it is once, few, many or a size class.

v_call	d_call	j_call	cdr3_length	clone_size	cdr3_nt	cdr3_aa
TRBV7-9	.	TRBJ1-1	15	once	TGTGCCAGCAGCTTCTTGGGGAGCATGAACACTGAAGCTTTCTTT	CASSFLGSMNTEAFF
TRBV28	.	TRBJ1-6	13	.	TGTGCCAGCAGCTTAGGGGAAAGGTCACCCCTCCACTTT	CASSLGERSPLHF
TRBV11-2	.	TRBJ2-1	12	.	TGTGCCAGCAGCAGACAGTACAATGAGCAGTTCTTC	CASSRQYNEQFF
TRBV7-6	.	TRBJ1-1	12	.	TGTGCCAGCAGCTTCCCCGGGGGGGAAGCTTTCTTT	CASSFPGGEAFF
TRBV7-6	TRBD1	TRBJ2-2	15	.	TGTGCCAGCAGCCGGGACAGGGACCCCACCGGGGAGCTGTTTTTT	CASSRDRDPTGELFF
TRBV28	TRBD2	TRBJ2-4	15	.	TGTGCCAGCCGACAAACTAGCGGGAGAGAAAACATTCAGTACTTC	CASRQTSGRENIQYF
TRBV28	.	TRBJ1-2	15	.	TGTGCCAGCAGTCCCGCCGCCTCCCGGACGGTGGGCTACACCTTC	CASSPAASRTVGYTF
TRBV5-6	.	TRBJ1-2	16	few	TGTGCCAGCAGCTTAGGAAGCCAGAGGTTTTCCTATGGCTACACCTTC	CASSLGSQRFSYGYTF
TRBV25-1	TRBD2	TRBJ2-1	15	.	TGTGCCAGCAGACGGGGGGAGTCGGTTTACAATGAGCAGTTCTTC	CASRRGESVYNEQFF
TRBV7-9	.	TRBJ1-1	14	few	TGTGCCAGCAGCTTAACCCTAGTTAACACTGAAGCTTTCTTT	CASSLTLVNTEAFF
TRBV6-6	TRBD2	TRBJ2-2	14	few	TGTGCCAGCGAAGGTGGACTAGCGGGGGGGGAGCTGTTTTTT	CASEGGLAGGELFF
TRBV7-2	.	TRBJ2-1	13	.	TGTGCCAGCAGCTTAGGGATATACAATGAGCAGTTCTTC	CASSLGIYNEQFF
TRBV27	.	TRBJ1-1	15	once	TGTGCCAGCAGTTTATTGGGCAGGAGAAACACTGAAGCTTTCTTT	CASSLLGRRNTEAFF
TRBV19	.	TRBJ1-5	15	.	TGTGCCAGTAGTATAGACTGGGGATCCGGGCAGCCCCAGCATTTT	CASSIDWGSGQPQHF